The 18 T cell receptor beta chains below were found in one sample sequenced in a study of CD8+ T cells in alopecia areata. Investigators isolated RNA and reverse transcribed it into cDNA to act as the sequencing template. Profiled with immunoSEQ multiplex PCR; TCRdb holds only in-frame clones, not every one. The data hold 200,000 to 250,000 clones, with roughly two fifths observed a single time. This sample's treatment: oral pan-JAK inhibitor, 5-10 mg twice daily. Here the sequenced sample was CD4+ T cells sorted from blood, taken around week 34, from a patient treated with tofacitinib. These receptors were collected from a human donor with alopecia areata.

J is TRBJ2-7 and V is TRBV4-1, with 7 nucleotides matching TRBD1. The CDR3 has 19 residues. V lost 1 base to trimming and J lost 2 bases; unmatched junction nucleotides: 17. Per the germline V gene, CDR1 is MGHRA and CDR2 is YSYEKL. The DNA for the CDR3 is TGCGCCAGCAGCCAAGTCCCCCCCCTGTACAGGGGCCCTACCTACGAGCAGTACTTC. Translation gives CASSQVPPLYRGPTYEQYF.

There are a few counts of this clone. The chain recombines TRBV4-2 with TRBJ2-7, with D perhaps assigned TRBD1 or TRBD2 (5 bases each). Germline CDR1 is LGHNA and CDR2 is YNFKEQ. V was cut by 0 bases and J by 6 bases, with 15 bases left in between. This CDR3 region has 15 residues. The CDR3 spells CASSQDGLARGEQYF. The CDR3 DNA follows: TGTGCCAGCAGCCAAGACGGGCTAGCAAGGGGCGAGCAGTACTTC.

The chain joins TRBV30 to TRBJ2-2; tentatively, D is TRBD2 (6 bases). V was trimmed by 7 bases and J by 3 bases, leaving 18 bases between them. The CDR3 has 15 residues. CDR1 GTSNPN and CDR2 SVGIG come from the germline V gene (reference sequence). CDR3 coding DNA: TGTGCCTACACGGGACTGGCAGCCGACACCGGGGAGCTGTTTTTT. Its protein product is CAYTGLAADTGELFF.

The rearrangement joins TRBV15 to TRBJ2-5, with TRBD2 matching over 7 bases. Losses at the gene ends were 0 bases for V and 5 bases for J; bases not matched to a gene: 6. This CDR3 has 15 residues. The germline gives CDR1 LNHNV, CDR2 YYDKDF (reference sequence). The CDR3 DNA sequence: TGTGCCACCAGCAGAGATCGAGCGGGAAGGGAGACCCAGTACTTC. Residues: CATSRDRAGRETQYF.

The rearrangement uses TRBV11-2 and TRBJ2-1, with 11 bases lining up with TRBD2. CDR1 is SGHAT, CDR2 FQNNGV, per germline. CDR3 length equals 16 residues. V gave up 6 bases and J gave up 6 bases; unmatched junction bases: 10. The CDR3 DNA sequence: TGTGCCAGCAGTCCCATAGCGGGAGGGCTGGGCAATGAGCAGTTCTTC. Its protein is CASSPIAGGLGNEQFF. Looking up the rest from reference TRBV11-2 and TRBJ2-1 gives the full variable domain: EAGVAQSPRYKIIEKRQSVAFWCNPISGHATLYWYQQILGQGPKLLIQFQNNGVVDDSQLPKDRFSAERLKGVDSTLKIQPAKLEDSAVYLCASSPIAGGLGNEQFFGPGTRLTVL.

This chain connects TRBV18 to TRBJ2-5, with D perhaps TRBD1 or TRBD2 (5 bases each). The germline V gene has CDR1 KGHSH and CDR2 LQKENI. The CDR3 consists of 15 residues. Trimming shortened V by 3 bases and J by 1 base, and 12 bases separated the two germline ends. CDR3 sequence: CASSPNRDAQETQYF. CDR3 coding DNA: TGTGCCAGCTCACCGAACCGGGACGCCCAAGAGACCCAGTACTTC.

This rearrangement joins TRBV30 to TRBJ1-5, with D tentatively TRBD1 (5 bases). CDR1 and CDR2 from the germline V gene are GTSNPN and SVGIG (reference sequence). The CDR3 consists of 13 residues. Trimming left V 3 bases short and J 7 bases short, with 13 bases between. The CDR3 coding sequence is TGTGCCTGGAGCGTGGGGACGGTCCAGCCCCAGCATTTT. This translates into CAWSVGTVQPQHF.

A word on this clone: At the DNA level, this CDR3 is encoded by other sequences in the same sample as well. V is TRBV7-9 and J is TRBJ2-5; D is ambiguous. In germline, CDR1 is SEHNR, CDR2 FQNEAQ (reference sequence). This CDR3 has 12 residues. The V and J ends lost 5 bases and 5 bases respectively, with 9 bases between them. CDR3 protein: CASSPSSETQYF. CDR3 DNA sequence: TGTGCCAGCAGCCCAAGTTCGGAGACCCAGTACTTC.

In regard to this clone: One end of the junction varies from germline; a read error may be responsible. J is TRBJ2-7 and V is TRBV5-1; 7 nucleotides agree with TRBD1. CDR1 and CDR2 (germline): SGHRS, YFSETQ. The length of the CDR3 is 13 residues. The CDR3 sequence: CASTLGQSYEQYF. DNA of the CDR3: TGCGCCAGCACCTTGGGACAGTCCTACGAGCAGTACTTC.

As to this clone: The junction differs from germline at one of its ends, possibly a read error. The chain uses TRBV7-7 and TRBJ2-1; TRBD2 matches at 16 bases. Germline lookup yields CDR1 SSHAT and CDR2 FNYEAQ (reference sequence). The CDR3 loop spans 20 amino acids. The CDR3: CASSQGTGLAGGSSYNEQFF. Written as DNA, the CDR3 is TGTGCTAGCAGCCAAGGCACGGGACTAGCGGGAGGGAGCTCCTACAATGAGCAGTTCTTC.

This chain uses TRBV29-1 with TRBJ1-2, with TRBD1 matching 9 bases. V dropped 1 base and J dropped 8; count of bases not matched to a gene: 17. The CDR3 is made up of 17 amino acids. Germline lookup yields CDR1 SQVTM and CDR2 ANQGSEA. CDR3 DNA: TGCAGCGTTGAAGTGTCCGCCCAGATTGGACAGGGGAAGGGCTACACCTTC. It encodes CSVEVSAQIGQGKGYTF.

V gene TRBV30 combines with J gene TRBJ1-2, with a tentative D call TRBD1 (5 bases). Germline-derived CDR1 and CDR2 are GTSNPN and SVGIG (reference sequence). The V end was cut by 0 bases, the J end by 7 bases, with 12 bases between. The CDR3 sequence is 13 residues long. CDR3 residues: CAWSVLQGSGYTF. The CDR3 nucleotides are TGTGCCTGGAGTGTACTTCAGGGTAGTGGCTACACCTTC.

This clone was seen a single time. V usage is TRBV5-1 and J usage is TRBJ2-6; D could derive from TRBD1 or TRBD2 (5 bases each). Germline CDR1 reads SGHRS; CDR2 reads YFSETQ. V lost 4 bases to trimming and J lost 0 bases, with 26 bases between them. The CDR3 length is 21 residues. CDR3 residues: CASSPRGWVGRNRSGANVLTF. The CDR3 DNA is TGCGCCAGCAGCCCCAGAGGGTGGGTGGGACGAAACCGCTCTGGGGCCAACGTCCTGACTTTC.

The rearrangement links TRBV27 to TRBJ1-4; the D gene is possibly TRBD1 (5 bases). This CDR3 is 15 amino acids long. The ends were cut back, 3 bases at V and 6 bases at J, with 14 bases in the middle. Germline CDR1 reads MNHEY; CDR2 reads SMNVEV (reference sequence). The CDR3 sequence: CASSFKNGGDEKLFF. CDR3 DNA sequence: TGTGCCAGCAGTTTTAAGAACGGAGGGGATGAAAAACTGTTTTTT.

This rearrangement joins TRBV5-1 to TRBJ2-1; D is uncertain. Germline V gene lookup returns CDR1 SGHRS and CDR2 YFSETQ. CDR3 size: 18 residues. The V gene lost 0 bases and the J gene lost 0 bases, with 16 bases spanning the gap. This CDR3 is CASSLEGLAASSYNEQFF. The DNA for the CDR3 is TGCGCCAGCAGCTTGGAGGGATTGGCGGCGAGCTCCTACAATGAGCAGTTCTTC.

The chain uses TRBV4-1 and TRBJ1-4, with TRBD1 matching over 9 bases. Germline V gene data show CDR1 as MGHRA and CDR2 as YSYEKL. CDR3 length equals 17 residues. Losses at the gene ends were 0 bases for V and 8 bases for J; bases not matched to a gene: 10. The CDR3 protein is CASSQEGAGQGREKLFF. CDR3 in DNA: TGCGCCAGCAGCCAAGAAGGGGCCGGACAGGGGAGGGAAAAACTGTTTTTT.

This clone occurred a few times. CDR3: CASRGTSGRQDTQYF. As DNA, the CDR3 is TGTGCCAGCAGAGGGACTAGCGGGAGACAAGATACGCAGTATTTT. This chain links TRBV2 with TRBJ2-3; 14 bases match TRBD2. The CDR3 is 15 amino acids. The germline gives CDR1 SNHLY, CDR2 FYNNEI. With 6 bases clipped from V and 5 bases from J, the junction kept 4 bases outside the gene matches. Filled out from reference TRBV2 and TRBJ2-3, the complete variable domain reads EPEVTQTPSHQVTQMGQEVILRCVPISNHLYFYWYRQILGQKVEFLVSFYNNEISEKSEIFDDQFSVERPDGSNFTLKIRSTKLEDSAMYFCASRGTSGRQDTQYFGPGTRLTVL.

This chain links TRBV9 with TRBJ2-7, with TRBD2 matching 14 bases. This CDR3 region has 16 residues. V gave up 0 bases and J gave up 6 bases; unmatched junction bases: 5. Germline V CDR1 and CDR2: SGDLS, YYNGEE. The chain's CDR3 is CASSVGGTSGSAEQYF. DNA for the CDR3: TGTGCCAGCAGCGTAGGGGGGACTAGCGGGAGCGCCGAGCAGTACTTC.